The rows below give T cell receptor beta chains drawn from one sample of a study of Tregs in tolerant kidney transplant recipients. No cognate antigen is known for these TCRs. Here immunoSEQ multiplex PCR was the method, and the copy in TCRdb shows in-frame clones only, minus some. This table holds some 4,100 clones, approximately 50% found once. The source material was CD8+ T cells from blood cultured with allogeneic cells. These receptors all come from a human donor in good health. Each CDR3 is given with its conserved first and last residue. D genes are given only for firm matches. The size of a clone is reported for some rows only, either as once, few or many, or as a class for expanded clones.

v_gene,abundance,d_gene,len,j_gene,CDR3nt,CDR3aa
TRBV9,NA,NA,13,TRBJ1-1,TGTGCCAGCAGCGTCCCATCCTTAGGGGAAGCTTTCTTT,CASSVPSLGEAFF
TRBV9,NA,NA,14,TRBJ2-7,TGTGCCAGCAGCCCCGAGGGGTCCTACGACGAGCAGTACTTC,CASSPEGSYDEQYF
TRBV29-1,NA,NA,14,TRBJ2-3,TGCAGCGTTGAAGGATTTGCTAGCACAGATACGCAGTATTTT,CSVEGFASTDTQYF
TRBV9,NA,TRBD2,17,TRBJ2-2,TGTGCCAGCAGCGAGCCCTTAGCGGGGGGGAACACCGGGGAGCTGTTTTTT,CASSEPLAGGNTGELFF
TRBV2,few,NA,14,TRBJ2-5,TGTGCCACCCTTGGGCGGGGCCTCCAAGAGACCCAGTACTTC,CATLGRGLQETQYF
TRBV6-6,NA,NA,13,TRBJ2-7,TGTGCCAGCAGTTACTCCTCCTTCTACGAGCAGTACTTC,CASSYSSFYEQYF
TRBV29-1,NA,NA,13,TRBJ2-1,TGCAGCGTTGGGATCAACTCCTACAATGAGCAGTTCTTC,CSVGINSYNEQFF
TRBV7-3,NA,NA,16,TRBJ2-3,TGTGCCAGCAGCCACCCCGAGTGGGGGGACACAGATACGCAGTATTTT,CASSHPEWGDTDTQYF
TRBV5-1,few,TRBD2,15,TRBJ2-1,TGCGCCAGCAGCCCGGAGGGACTAGCGGACAATGAGCAGTTCTTC,CASSPEGLADNEQFF
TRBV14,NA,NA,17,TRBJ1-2,TGTGCCAGCAGCCAAGATTATAGTTGGAAAGGGTCCTATGGCTACACCTTC,CASSQDYSWKGSYGYTF
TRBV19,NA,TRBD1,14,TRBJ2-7,TGTGCCAGTAGTATTGGGACAGGTCCCTACGAGCAGTACTTC,CASSIGTGPYEQYF
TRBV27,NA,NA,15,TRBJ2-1,TGTGCCAGCAGTTTGGGGGTAAGCTCCTACAATGAGCAGTTCTTC,CASSLGVSSYNEQFF
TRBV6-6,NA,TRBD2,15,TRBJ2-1,TGTGCCAGCAGTTCCCTAGCGGGAGGGCGCAATGAGCAGTTCTTC,CASSSLAGGRNEQFF
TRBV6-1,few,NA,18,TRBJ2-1,TGTGCCAGCAGTGATATACTCCCGACCCCTAGGGCCTACAATGAGCAGTTCTTC,CASSDILPTPRAYNEQFF
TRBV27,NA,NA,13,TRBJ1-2,TGTGCCAGCAGTTTTCAACAGAACTATGGCTACACCTTC,CASSFQQNYGYTF
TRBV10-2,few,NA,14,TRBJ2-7,TGCGCCAGCAGTGTGGTACAGGACTGGTACGAGCAGTACTTC,CASSVVQDWYEQYF
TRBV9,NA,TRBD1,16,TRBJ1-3,TGTGCCAGCAGCGTAAACCAGGGGGACTCTGGAAACACCATATATTTT,CASSVNQGDSGNTIYF
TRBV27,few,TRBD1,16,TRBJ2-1,TGTGCCAGCAGCACTACAGGGGGCCAACACGACAATGAGCAGTTCTTC,CASSTTGGQHDNEQFF
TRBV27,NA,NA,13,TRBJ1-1,TGTGCCAGCAGTTTCGGGGCGAACACTGAAGCTTTCTTT,CASSFGANTEAFF
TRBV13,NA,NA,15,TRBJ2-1,TGTGCCAGCAGCTTAGGGACAGTATCCTACAATGAGCAGTTCTTC,CASSLGTVSYNEQFF
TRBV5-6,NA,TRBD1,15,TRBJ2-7,TGTGCCAGCAGCGGCGGGACAGGTCGGCCCTACGAGCAGTACTTC,CASSGGTGRPYEQYF
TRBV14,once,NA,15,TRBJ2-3,TGTGCCAGCAGCCAAGAAGTAGACAACGACGGTACGCAGTATTTT,CASSQEVDNDGTQYF
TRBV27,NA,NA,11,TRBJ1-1,TGTGCCAGCAGTTTAGGGACTGAAGCTTTCTTT,CASSLGTEAFF
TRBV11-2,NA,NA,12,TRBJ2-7,TGTGCCAGCAGCTTAGGGGCCTACGAGCAGTACTTC,CASSLGAYEQYF
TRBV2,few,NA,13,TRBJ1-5,TGTGCCAGCAGATCGGACGCTAATCAGCCCCAGCATTTT,CASRSDANQPQHF
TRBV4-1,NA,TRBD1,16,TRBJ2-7,TGCGCCAGCAGCCAAGATACCGGGACAGGGGCCTACGAGCAGTACTTC,CASSQDTGTGAYEQYF
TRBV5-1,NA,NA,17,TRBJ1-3,TGCGCCAGCAGCCCCGATCGTGGGGGGGACTCTGGAAACACCATATATTTT,CASSPDRGGDSGNTIYF
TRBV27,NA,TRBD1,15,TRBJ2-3,TGTGCCAGCAGTTCGCGGACAGGGCGCACAGATACGCAGTATTTT,CASSSRTGRTDTQYF
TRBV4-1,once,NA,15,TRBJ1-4,TGCGCCAGCAGCCAAGATTCGCCAGGAGATGAAAAACTGTTTTTT,CASSQDSPGDEKLFF
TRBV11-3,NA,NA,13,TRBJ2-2,TGTGCCAGCAGCTTAGGTGGGCCCGGGGAGCTGTTTTTT,CASSLGGPGELFF
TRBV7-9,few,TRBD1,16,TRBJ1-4,TGTGCCAGCAGCTTACGTACCGGGACAGCTAATGAAAAACTGTTTTTT,CASSLRTGTANEKLFF